These 18 T cell receptor beta chains share one sample of origin, sequenced in a study of cytomegalovirus exposure and HLA in healthy donors. The table came from immunoSEQ multiplex PCR; TCRdb's copy has only in-frame clones and leaves some out. The sample lists 110,000 to 150,000 clones; 84% were seen once. Sequenced material: PBMCs. These receptor sequences come from a woman younger than 45 in good health and CMV-seronegative.

The chain uses TRBV27 and TRBJ1-2, with D tentatively TRBD1 (6 bases). This CDR3 has 13 amino acids. Germline CDR1 and CDR2: MNHEY and SMNVEV (reference sequence). With 5 bases removed from V and 3 bases from J, the gap between germline ends came to 10 bases. The CDR3 bases are TGTGCCAGCAGTCTGGCAGGGGACTATGGCTACACCTTC. Residues: CASSLAGDYGYTF.

The DNA for the CDR3 is TGTGCCACCTCCCCCACAGGGTCGCCCCAGAAAACGCAGTATTTT. This translates into CATSPTGSPQKTQYF. The chain carries TRBV7-9 and TRBJ2-3, with D possibly matching TRBD1 (6 bases). V lost 10 bases, J lost 9 bases, and 26 bases lay in between. Germline CDR1 SEHNR, CDR2 FQNEAQ (reference sequence). The CDR3 covers 15 residues.

The chain links TRBV4-3 to TRBJ2-6, with 7 nucleotides matching TRBD2. V trimming: 0 bases; J trimming: 2 bases; junction bases outside the gene matches: 1. Germline assignment: CDR1 LGHNA and CDR2 YSLEER. The CDR3 length is 16 residues. CDR3 sequence (DNA): TGCGCCAGCAGCCAAGAGGCGGGGGCTGGGGCCAACGTCCTGACTTTC. Protein: CASSQEAGAGANVLTF.

The rearrangement joins TRBV9 to TRBJ1-1; D may be TRBD1 (5 bases). The ends were cut back, 6 bases at V and 4 bases at J, with 19 bases in the middle. CDR3 size: 15 residues. CDR1 SGDLS and CDR2 YYNGEE come from the germline V gene. CDR3 residues: CASTRFGGVGTEAFF. The CDR3, as DNA: TGTGCCAGCACACGATTCGGGGGAGTAGGCACTGAAGCTTTCTTT.

The J gene is TRBJ2-5, the V gene TRBV7-9; D is perhaps TRBD1 (6 bases). Germline-derived CDR1 and CDR2 are SEHNR and FQNEAQ (reference sequence). V shed 6 bases and J shed 5 bases, with 22 bases lying between them. The CDR3 is 16 residues long. In DNA, the CDR3 is TGTGCCAGCAGTCGTGGCCCGCAGGGGCAGGGGGAGACCCAGTACTTC. Translation: CASSRGPQGQGETQYF.

This chain links TRBV30 with TRBJ1-6, with 7 bases identical to TRBD1. The CDR3 runs to 14 residues. V was pared by 0 bases and J by 5 bases, with 1 base of the junction left unmatched. Germline-derived CDR1 and CDR2 are GTSNPN and SVGIG (reference sequence). CDR3 loop: CAWSVGTDNSPLHF. In nucleotides, the CDR3 is TGTGCCTGGAGTGTGGGGACAGATAATTCACCCCTCCACTTT.

The J gene is TRBJ1-4, the V gene TRBV15; 8 nucleotides line up with TRBD1. This CDR3 spans 14 amino acids. Germline V gene sequence: CDR1 LNHNV, CDR2 YYDKDF (reference sequence). V trimming: 4 bases; J trimming: 6 bases; junction bases outside the gene matches: 4. The CDR3: CATSTRGRDEKLFF. CDR3 bases: TGTGCCACCAGCACCAGGGGGCGCGATGAAAAACTGTTTTTT.

This clone was counted a few times. The V call is TRBV4-1, the J call TRBJ2-5; 9 bases line up with TRBD2. This CDR3 has 13 amino acids. Trimming at V came to 5 bases and at J to 5 bases, leaving 3 bases not matched to a gene. The germline CDR1 and CDR2 sequences are MGHRA and YSYEKL. CDR3 nucleotide sequence: TGCGCCAGCAGCAGGGCGGGGGGGGAGACCCAGTACTTC. It translates to CASSRAGGETQYF.

J is TRBJ1-1 and V is TRBV6-1, with D maybe TRBD1 (5 bases). Germline V CDR1 and CDR2: MNHNS, SASEGT. V lost 8 bases to trimming and J lost 5 bases, with 15 bases between them. The CDR3 spans 13 residues. The CDR3 bases are TGTGCCAGCGTTTTTCAGGGTGAGACTGAAGCTTTCTTT. Translating gives CASVFQGETEAFF.

The CDR3 DNA is TGTGCCAGCACCTCGATGAGCTTCGAGCAGTACTTC. Protein product: CASTSMSFEQYF. The rearrangement links TRBV28 to TRBJ2-7; no clear D. The CDR3 runs to 12 residues. V lost 7 bases, J lost 6 bases, and 13 bases lay in between. Looked up from germline, CDR1 is MDHEN and CDR2 is SYDVKM.

This CDR3 is CASSGLRDRGSKNIQYF. The CDR3 DNA sequence: TGCGCCAGCAGCGGTCTCCGGGACAGGGGGAGCAAAAACATTCAGTACTTC. The chain uses TRBV5-1 and TRBJ2-4; TRBD1 agrees at 11 bases. The germline V gene has CDR1 SGHRS and CDR2 YFSETQ. This CDR3 is built from 17 residues. The ends lost 4 bases at V and 3 bases at J; junction bases unmatched: 9.

The CDR3 loop is CAVGAWGSPLHF. The DNA of the CDR3 is TGTGCCGTGGGGGCCTGGGGTTCACCCCTCCACTTT. V gene TRBV2 combines with J gene TRBJ1-6, with D perhaps TRBD1 (6 bases). Trimming shortened V by 11 bases and J by 9 bases, and 14 bases separated the two germline ends. The CDR3 loop spans 12 amino acids. Germline V lookup: CDR1 SNHLY, CDR2 FYNNEI.

The V and J genes are TRBV10-3 and TRBJ1-1; 8 bases match TRBD1. Looked up from germline, CDR1 is ENHRY and CDR2 is SYGVKD. V lost 10 bases to trimming and J lost 4 bases; unmatched junction nucleotides: 8. CDR3 size: 13 residues. CDR3 bases: TGTGCCACAAGACAGGGGATTGGCACTGAAGCTTTCTTT. This sequence encodes CATRQGIGTEAFF.

The rearrangement uses TRBV9 and TRBJ2-5; perhaps TRBD1 as D (6 bases). Looked up from germline, CDR1 is SGDLS and CDR2 is YYNGEE. V was clipped by 1 base and J by 0 bases, with 13 bases between them. The CDR3 length is 16 residues. CDR3 residues: CASSVLGAPYQETQYF. DNA of the CDR3: TGTGCCAGCAGCGTATTGGGGGCCCCTTACCAAGAGACCCAGTACTTC.

V is TRBV5-1 and J is TRBJ1-1; TRBD1 matches 9 bases. The CDR3 contains 14 residues. Germline assignment: CDR1 SGHRS and CDR2 YFSETQ. The ends lost 2 bases at V and 11 bases at J; junction bases unmatched: 10. The CDR3 sequence: CASSFITGGAQAFF. The CDR3 DNA reads as TGCGCCAGCAGCTTTATCACAGGGGGCGCCCAGGCTTTCTTT.

This clone was observed a handful of times. The chain couples TRBV20-1 to TRBJ1-1; the D is unclear. CDR3 size: 11 residues. Trimming removed 3 bases at V and 4 bases at J, with 6 bases between. Germline lookup yields CDR1 DFQATT and CDR2 SNEGSKA (reference sequence). CDR3 DNA sequence: TGCAGTGCTAGTGAGAGCACTGAAGCTTTCTTT. Translating it yields CSASESTEAFF.

The rearrangement joins TRBV4-1 to TRBJ2-1, with TRBD1 identical over 7 bases. The V gene end was trimmed by 3 bases and the J gene end by 3 bases; junction bases not matched to a gene: 8. CDR3 length: 16 amino acids. Germline V gene lookup returns CDR1 MGHRA and CDR2 YSYEKL. CDR3 amino acids: CASSQRTGRGYNEQFF. CDR3 nucleotides: TGCGCCAGCAGCCAGAGGACAGGCCGGGGCTACAATGAGCAGTTCTTC.

The rearrangement links TRBV7-2 to TRBJ2-7, with D perhaps TRBD2 (6 bases). Germline-derived CDR1 and CDR2 are SGHTA and FQGNSA. V lost 4 bases and J 3 bases, leaving 13 bases between the germline ends. This CDR3 spans 14 amino acids. The CDR3 sequence: CASSYAGSNYEQYF. DNA for the CDR3: TGTGCCAGCAGCTATGCGGGGTCCAACTACGAGCAGTACTTC.